The subject of this entry is one T cell receptor beta chain. Its antigen is currently unknown. This specimen comes from a study of chemoradiotherapy in HPV16-positive cancers. Study summary: A couple of HPV16-positive patients' cells yielded candidate HPV-specific clones and common motifs.

Repeated repertoire sampling spanned the course of chemoradiotherapy. Broader study findings: Candidate HPV-specific clones and E7-related TCR motifs grew in tumor during treatment. The functional HPV-specific definition rests on just two HPV16-positive patients.

The protocol was immunoSEQ multiplex PCR, while the TCRdb copy is restricted to in-frame clones and leaves out a portion. The sample comprises about 21,000 clones, about 87% of which are singletons, and about 2.1% rests with the top ten. The CDR3 consists of 15 residues. The V end was cut by 3 bases, the J end by 6 bases, with 17 bases between. The germline CDR1 and CDR2 sequences are LNHNV and YYDKDF (reference sequence). The sequence derives from a human donor with HPV-associated anogenital cancer. The chain combines TRBV15 with TRBJ1-2; D may be TRBD1 (5 bases). Source: blood, taken from a patient who underwent chemoradiotherapy. For the CDR3, the DNA is TGTGCCACCAGCAGCAATCAAAGGGGATTGAATGGCTACACCTTC. Amino acid sequence: CATSSNQRGLNGYTF.